Shown below are 15 T cell receptor beta chains from a single sample sequenced in a study of blood T cell dynamics during melanoma immunotherapy. TCRdb's table, derived via immunoSEQ multiplex PCR, lists solely in-frame clones and lacks some. In the table there are about 11,000 clones, about 88% of which are singletons. The time point was: week 3, after first cycle of checkpoint inhibitor. Material: blood, obtained from a patient treated with checkpoint blockade. The receptors were gathered from a human donor with melanoma.

This chain connects TRBV7-2 to TRBJ2-2; tentative D call: TRBD2 (6 bases). The germline V gene has CDR1 SGHTA and CDR2 FQGNSA. This CDR3 has 16 amino acids. Trimming removed 0 bases from V and 3 bases from J, with 11 bases in between. The CDR3 nucleotides read TGTGCCAGCAGCTTAGCCCAACGGGGGTACACCGGGGAGCTGTTTTTT. Amino acids: CASSLAQRGYTGELFF.

The chain has TRBV5-6 and TRBJ2-5; 12 bases are a match to TRBD2. Trimming removed 3 bases from V and 5 bases from J; junction bases left unmatched: 8. In germline, CDR1 is SGHDT, CDR2 YYEEEE. There are 16 residues in the CDR3. CDR3 DNA sequence: TGTGCCAGCAGCTCTAGGGCTAGCGGGGGGGCTGAGACCCAGTACTTC. It translates to CASSSRASGGAETQYF.

The chain is built from TRBV19 and TRBJ1-6; 8 positions match TRBD1. The V and J ends lost 6 bases and 3 bases, in that order; junction bases with no gene match: 4. CDR3 length: 15 amino acids. Per germline, CDR1 LNHDA and CDR2 SQIVND (reference sequence). CDR3 loop: CASRLGTGYNSPLHF. CDR3 bases: TGTGCCAGTAGACTAGGGACAGGCTATAATTCACCCCTCCACTTT.

The chain uses TRBV4-3 and TRBJ2-7; D not certain. This CDR3 has 13 amino acids. CDR1 and CDR2 from the germline V gene are LGHNA and YSLEER. Trimming removed 0 bases at V and 4 bases at J, with 7 bases between. The CDR3 is CASSQEPEYEQYF. The CDR3 DNA reads as TGCGCCAGCAGCCAAGAGCCAGAGTACGAGCAGTACTTC.

The chain has TRBV27 and TRBJ2-3; no firm D call. The CDR3 has 11 residues. Trimming shortened V by 2 bases and J by 5 bases, and 2 bases separated the two germline ends. Germline V gives CDR1 MNHEY, CDR2 SMNVEV (reference sequence). The CDR3 here is CASSLEDTQYF. The CDR3 nucleotides are TGTGCCAGCAGTTTAGAAGATACGCAGTATTTT.

The gene calls are TRBV30 and TRBJ2-3, with TRBD2 identical over 8 bases. Germline CDR1 reads GTSNPN; CDR2 reads SVGIG (reference sequence). V shed 0 bases, J shed 4 bases, and the junction held 12 bases outside the gene matches. CDR3 length equals 17 residues. In nucleotides, the CDR3 is TGTGCCTGGAGTGTACGGGTTAGCGGGGTGGGATCAGATACGCAGTATTTT. Residues: CAWSVRVSGVGSDTQYF.

This chain links TRBV4-2 with TRBJ2-1, with 11 nucleotides matching TRBD2. Unmatched junction bases numbered 10, after V lost 1 base and J lost 8 bases. This CDR3 comprises 17 residues. The germline CDR1 and CDR2 sequences are LGHNA and YNFKEQ. For the CDR3, the DNA is TGTGCCAGCAGCCAAGTGTCTAGCGGGGGGCCCTCTGATGAGCAGTTCTTC. As protein: CASSQVSSGGPSDEQFF.

This rearrangement joins TRBV25-1 to TRBJ1-1, with a possible D match to TRBD1 (5 bases). Trimming left V 8 bases short and J 0 bases short, with 10 bases between. This CDR3 has 13 amino acids. Germline lookup yields CDR1 MGHDK and CDR2 SYGVNS. Here the CDR3 DNA reads TGTGCCAGCCGGGGCCCCCTGAACACTGAAGCTTTCTTT. Translating gives CASRGPLNTEAFF.

This clone was seen only once. The gene calls are TRBV9 and TRBJ1-1, with a tentative D call TRBD1 (5 bases). There are 18 residues in the CDR3. Looked up from germline, CDR1 is SGDLS and CDR2 is YYNGEE. V dropped 0 bases and J dropped 1 base, with 19 bases sitting between them. CDR3 region: CASSVVPVGVGGNTEAFF. CDR3 DNA: TGTGCCAGCAGCGTAGTTCCGGTCGGGGTCGGGGGGAACACTGAAGCTTTCTTT.

This clone appeared a few times. This sequence joins TRBV9 and TRBJ1-6, with D possibly TRBD1 on 5 matching bases. The germline CDR1 and CDR2 sequences are SGDLS and YYNGEE. The CDR3 has 14 residues. V lost 4 bases to trimming and J lost 6 bases, with 11 bases between them. This CDR3 is CASSQQVSNSPLHF. For the CDR3, the DNA is TGTGCCAGCAGCCAACAGGTTTCTAATTCACCCCTCCACTTT.

The chain joins TRBV19 to TRBJ2-3; 14 positions match TRBD2. V shed 2 bases, J shed 3 bases, and the junction held 4 bases outside the gene matches. The CDR3 sequence is 17 residues long. Germline CDR1 is LNHDA and CDR2 is SQIVND (reference sequence). The DNA for the CDR3 is TGTGCCAGTAGTATATTAGGGACTAGCGGGGGTACAGATACGCAGTATTTT. It yields the protein CASSILGTSGGTDTQYF.

This sequence joins TRBV5-1 and TRBJ2-5; D is undetermined. The germline V gene has CDR1 SGHRS and CDR2 YFSETQ. The CDR3 has 16 amino acids. V shed 1 base and J shed 1 base, with 14 bases lying between them. The CDR3 spells CASSLSTSAIQETQYF. The CDR3 DNA sequence: TGCGCCAGCAGCTTGTCGACATCAGCTATCCAAGAGACCCAGTACTTC.

This sequence joins TRBV19 and TRBJ1-6; the match to TRBD1 covers 8 bases. V lost 5 bases and J lost 7; bases outside the gene matches: 10. This CDR3 has 16 residues. Germline V lookup: CDR1 LNHDA, CDR2 SQIVND (reference sequence). For the CDR3, the DNA is TGTGCCAGTAGTCCGCCGGACAGGGCCCTAAATTCACCCCTCCACTTT. It specifies CASSPPDRALNSPLHF.

J is TRBJ2-5 and V is TRBV11-2; D gene ambiguous. V lost 0 bases and J lost 5, with 10 bases in between. Germline CDR1 SGHAT, CDR2 FQNNGV. The CDR3 contains 14 residues. CDR3 nucleotide sequence: TGTGCCAGCAGCTTAGACGCGAGTAAGGAGACCCAGTACTTC. Its translation: CASSLDASKETQYF.

The gene calls are TRBV7-6 and TRBJ1-3; D is undetermined. Looked up from germline, CDR1 is SGHVS and CDR2 is FNYEAQ. This CDR3 comprises 13 residues. V was clipped by 2 bases and J by 4 bases, with 6 bases between them. This CDR3 is CASSLQLGNTIYF. CDR3 DNA: TGTGCCAGCAGCTTACAGTTGGGAAACACCATATATTTT.